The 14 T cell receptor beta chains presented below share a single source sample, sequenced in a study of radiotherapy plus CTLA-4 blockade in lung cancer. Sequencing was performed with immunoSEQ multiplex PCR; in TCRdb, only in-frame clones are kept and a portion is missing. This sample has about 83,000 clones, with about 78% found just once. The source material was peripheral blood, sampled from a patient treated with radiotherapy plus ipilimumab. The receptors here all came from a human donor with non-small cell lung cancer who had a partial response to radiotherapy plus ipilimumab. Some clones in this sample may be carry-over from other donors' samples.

The CDR3 DNA sequence: TGTGCCAGCAGGGCAACTACAGGGGGCGCGACTGAAGCTTTCTTT. Residues: CASRATTGGATEAFF. The rearrangement links TRBV6-5 to TRBJ1-1; 9 bases are shared with TRBD1. Germline-derived CDR1 and CDR2 are MNHEY and SVGAGI. The junction had 10 bases not matched to a gene; V was cut back by 6 bases and J by 5 bases. The CDR3 extends over 15 amino acids.

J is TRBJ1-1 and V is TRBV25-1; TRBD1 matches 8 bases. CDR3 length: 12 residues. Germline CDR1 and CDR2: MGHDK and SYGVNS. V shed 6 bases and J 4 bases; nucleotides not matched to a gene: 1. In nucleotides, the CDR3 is TGTGCCAGCAGAGGACAGGGCACTGAAGCTTTCTTT. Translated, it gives CASRGQGTEAFF.

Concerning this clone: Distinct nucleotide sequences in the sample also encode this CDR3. This CDR3 is CASSLGGSSYNSPLHF. The CDR3 DNA follows: TGTGCCAGTAGTTTAGGCGGAAGCTCCTATAATTCACCCCTCCACTTT. J is TRBJ1-6 and V is TRBV19, with D hard to call. This CDR3 comprises 16 residues. The V gene's germline CDR1 is LNHDA and CDR2 SQIVND (reference sequence). V lost 5 bases and J 0 bases, leaving 11 bases between the germline ends.

The CDR3: CASSLVTGGDTDTQYF. DNA for the CDR3: TGTGCCAGCAGCTTAGTTACAGGGGGTGACACAGATACGCAGTATTTT. The chain carries TRBV11-2 and TRBJ2-3, with 8 bases that match TRBD1. This CDR3 spans 16 amino acids. Trimming at V came to 1 base and at J to 2 bases, leaving 5 bases not matched to a gene. Per germline, CDR1 SGHAT and CDR2 FQNNGV.

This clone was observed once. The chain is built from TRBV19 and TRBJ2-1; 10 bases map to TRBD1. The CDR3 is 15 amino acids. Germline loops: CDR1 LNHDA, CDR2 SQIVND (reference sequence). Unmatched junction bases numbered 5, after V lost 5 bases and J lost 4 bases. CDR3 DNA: TGTGCCAGTAGTGTGGACAGGGGGACATACAATGAGCAGTTCTTC. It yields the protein CASSVDRGTYNEQFF.

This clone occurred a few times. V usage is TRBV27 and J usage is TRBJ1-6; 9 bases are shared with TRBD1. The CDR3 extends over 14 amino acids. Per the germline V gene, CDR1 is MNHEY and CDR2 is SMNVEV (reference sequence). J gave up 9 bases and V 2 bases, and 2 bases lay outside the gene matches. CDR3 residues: CASSLRGQGSPLHF. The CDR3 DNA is TGTGCCAGCAGTTTAAGGGGACAGGGTTCACCCCTCCACTTT.

The DNA for the CDR3 is TGTGCCAGCAGTCAAACAGGGGGCACTGAAGCTTTCTTT. Its protein product is CASSQTGGTEAFF. The chain uses TRBV7-2 and TRBJ1-1; 8 positions match TRBD1. Trimming at V came to 6 bases and at J to 4 bases, leaving 4 bases not matched to a gene. The CDR3 is 13 residues long. Germline V CDR1 and CDR2: SGHTA, FQGNSA.

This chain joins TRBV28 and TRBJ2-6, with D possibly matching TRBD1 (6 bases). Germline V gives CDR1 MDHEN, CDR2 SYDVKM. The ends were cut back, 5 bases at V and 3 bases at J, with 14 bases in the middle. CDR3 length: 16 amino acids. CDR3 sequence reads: CASSPASGDGANVLTF. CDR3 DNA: TGTGCCAGCAGTCCCGCTTCAGGGGATGGGGCCAACGTCCTGACTTTC.

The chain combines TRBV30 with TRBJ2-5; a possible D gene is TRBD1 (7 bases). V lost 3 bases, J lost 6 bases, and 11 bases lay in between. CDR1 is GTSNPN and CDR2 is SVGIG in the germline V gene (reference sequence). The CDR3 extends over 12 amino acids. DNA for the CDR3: TGTGCCTGGAGCGCGGGACAGCAGACCCAGTACTTC. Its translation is CAWSAGQQTQYF.

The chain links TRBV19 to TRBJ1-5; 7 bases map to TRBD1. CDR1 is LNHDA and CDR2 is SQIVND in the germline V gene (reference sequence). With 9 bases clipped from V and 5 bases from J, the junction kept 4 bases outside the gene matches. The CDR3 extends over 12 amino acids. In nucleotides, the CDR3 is TGTGCCAGCGGACAGGACGATCAGCCCCAGCATTTT. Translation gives CASGQDDQPQHF.

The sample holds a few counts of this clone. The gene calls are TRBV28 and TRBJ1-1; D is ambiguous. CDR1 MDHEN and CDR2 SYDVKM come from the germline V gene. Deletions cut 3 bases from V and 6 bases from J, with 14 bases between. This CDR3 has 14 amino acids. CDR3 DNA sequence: TGTGCCAGCAGTTTGTCCGGGGTCGGGCCTGAAGCTTTCTTT. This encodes CASSLSGVGPEAFF.

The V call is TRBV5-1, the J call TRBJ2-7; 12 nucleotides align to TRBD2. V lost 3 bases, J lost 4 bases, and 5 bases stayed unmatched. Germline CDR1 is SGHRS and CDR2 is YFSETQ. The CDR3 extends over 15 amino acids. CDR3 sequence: CASSWTSGAVYEQYF. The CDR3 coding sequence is TGCGCCAGCAGCTGGACTAGCGGGGCCGTTTACGAGCAGTACTTC.

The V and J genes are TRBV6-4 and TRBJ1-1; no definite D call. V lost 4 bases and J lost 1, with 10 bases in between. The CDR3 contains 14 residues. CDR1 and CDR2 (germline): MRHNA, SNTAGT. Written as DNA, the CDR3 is TGTGCCAGCAGTGCCCACTCAGGGAACACTGAAGCTTTCTTT. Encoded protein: CASSAHSGNTEAFF.

Here the CDR3 reads CASSSRPGTEAFF. The CDR3 DNA sequence: TGTGCCAGCAGCTCCAGACCCGGGACTGAAGCTTTCTTT. The chain links TRBV7-6 to TRBJ1-1; no definite D call. Germline CDR1 and CDR2: SGHVS and FNYEAQ. The CDR3 sequence is 13 residues long. V lost 4 bases and J 5 bases, leaving 11 bases between the germline ends. Together with reference TRBV7-6 and TRBJ1-1, the CDR3 gives the full variable domain: GAGVSQSPRYKVTKRGQDVALRCDPISGHVSLYWYRQALGQGPEFLTYFNYEAQQDKSGLPNDRFSAERPEGSISTLTIQRTEQRDSAMYRCASSSRPGTEAFFGQGTRLTVV.